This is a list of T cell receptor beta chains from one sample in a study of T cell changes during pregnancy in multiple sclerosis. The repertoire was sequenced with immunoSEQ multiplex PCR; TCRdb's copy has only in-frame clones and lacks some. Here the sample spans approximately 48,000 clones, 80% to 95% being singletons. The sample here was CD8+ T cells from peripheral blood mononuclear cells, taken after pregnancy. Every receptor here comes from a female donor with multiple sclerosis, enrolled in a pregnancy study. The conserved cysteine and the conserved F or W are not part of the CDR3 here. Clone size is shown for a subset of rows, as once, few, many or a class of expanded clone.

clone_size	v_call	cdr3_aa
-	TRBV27	ASRALGGGYYGYT
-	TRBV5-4	ASSLDGLSNEKLF
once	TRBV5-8	ASSFDSSFDDTEAF
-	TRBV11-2	ASSQLAGSLNEQF
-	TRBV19	ASSGTGARNQPQH
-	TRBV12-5	ASDGERGYTEAF
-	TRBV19	ASSQGAIGSPLH
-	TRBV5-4	ASSLIQEDYGYT
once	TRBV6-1	ASTARTGGGQPQH
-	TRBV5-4	ASSLWASALLTSGNTIY
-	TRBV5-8	ASSLRTGYDQPQH
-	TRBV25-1	ASSLGVQNTEAF
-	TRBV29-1	SVGTSGYNEQF
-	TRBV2	ATETGTRTDTQY
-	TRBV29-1	SVRDITHSEQY
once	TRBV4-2	ASSVGADTSYNEQF
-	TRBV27	ASSLAGGPTYYEQY
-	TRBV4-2	ASSQDISGAGDEQF
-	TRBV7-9	ASSLAAGGETQY
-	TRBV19	ATGGQGEQETQY
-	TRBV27	ASSLSWNTGELF
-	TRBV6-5	ASSPGTGGTEAF
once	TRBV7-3	ASSETSGYEQY
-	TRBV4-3	ASSQDPAGTSGAYEQY
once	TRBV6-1	ASTSGTPTSEAF
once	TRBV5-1	ASSLSGRGRSVEQY
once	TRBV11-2	ASSLELTGELF
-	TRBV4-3	ASSQDQLRGSGYSYNSPLH
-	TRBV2	ASSEVEGPNYGYT
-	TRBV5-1	ASSPRRGSSTDTQY
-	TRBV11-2	ASSLGAGAYEQY
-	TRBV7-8	ASSLALYRTGGNEQF
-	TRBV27	ASSLSLVQPLF
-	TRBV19	ASSPRDRIDTEAF
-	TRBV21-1	ASSKAGGVPSSGNTIY
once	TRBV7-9	ASSLASGNEKLF
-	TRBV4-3	ASSQGGPSAIQETQY
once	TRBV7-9	ASSLLRLAEQETQY
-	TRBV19	ASREGYTEAF
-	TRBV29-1	SVGYGEITEAF